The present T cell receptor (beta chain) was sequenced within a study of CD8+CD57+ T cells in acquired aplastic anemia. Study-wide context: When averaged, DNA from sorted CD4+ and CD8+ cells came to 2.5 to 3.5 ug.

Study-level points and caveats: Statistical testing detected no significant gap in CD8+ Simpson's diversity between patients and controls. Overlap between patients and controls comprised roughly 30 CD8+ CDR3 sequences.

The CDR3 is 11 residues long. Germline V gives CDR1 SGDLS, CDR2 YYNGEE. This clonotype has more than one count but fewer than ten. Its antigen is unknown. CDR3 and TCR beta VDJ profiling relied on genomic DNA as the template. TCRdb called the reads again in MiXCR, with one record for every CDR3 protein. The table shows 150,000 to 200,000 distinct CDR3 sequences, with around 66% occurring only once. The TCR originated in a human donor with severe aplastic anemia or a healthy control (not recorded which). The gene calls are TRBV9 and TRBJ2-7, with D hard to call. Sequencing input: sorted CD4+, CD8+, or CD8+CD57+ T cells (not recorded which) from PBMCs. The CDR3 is CASGSAYEQYF. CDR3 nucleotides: TGTGCTTCCGGTTCGGCCTACGAGCAGTACTTC.